What follows is one T cell receptor (beta chain) and its context. This record belongs to a study of blood T cell repertoires in COVID-19. Study details: The United States, Italy and Spain were the sources of the acute and convalescent COVID-19 samples.

The CDR3 has 14 amino acids. V was clipped by 10 bases and J by 1 base; unmatched bases: 9. Per the germline V gene, CDR1 is MNHEY and CDR2 is SVGAGI. Methods used by the authors: Using reference gene primer amplification, nucleated cell counts were estimated. Clones were read by immunoSEQ multiplex PCR, and TCRdb kept only the in-frame ones, dropping some. For V, J and clone size, that table is used; D and trimming come from the DNA. This table has tens of thousands of clones, 85% to 90% appearing once. The V gene is TRBV6-5, the J gene TRBJ1-2; 7 nucleotides align to TRBD1. What was sequenced was peripheral blood. The receptor's source is a woman aged 60-70 years with acute or convalescent COVID-19. The CDR3 loop is CATFPGQINYGYTF. The CDR3 nucleotides are TGTGCCACCTTCCCGGGACAGATTAACTATGGCTACACCTTC.